These T cell receptor beta chains were read from a single sample in a study of shared clonotypes between healthy human individuals. The repertoire was sequenced with immunoSEQ multiplex PCR; TCRdb's copy has only in-frame clones and lacks some. The sample includes 2 million to 3 million clones, over 85% of them seen just once. The sample taken for sequencing was naive CD4+ T cells sorted from blood. Receptors originate from a man between 18 and 35 years old in good health. Each CDR3 is given with its conserved first and last residue. D genes are given only for firm matches. Some rows have no size entry. The others give once, few or many, or a class for an expanded clone.

TRBJ2-1	TRBV5-4	-	TRBD2	CASSPSGGPYNEQFF	TGTGCCAGCAGCCCTAGCGGGGGGCCCTACAATGAGCAGTTCTTC
TRBJ2-1	TRBV2	-	TRBD2	CASSVVPAGGGEQFF	TGTGCCAGCAGTGTGGTTCCAGCGGGAGGAGGTGAGCAGTTCTTC
TRBJ1-6	TRBV6-5	-	-	CASSLGNSPLHF	TGTGCCAGCAGTCTGGGTAATTCACCCCTCCACTTT
TRBJ1-2	TRBV28	once	TRBD1	CASTPGGQGVGGYTF	TGTGCCAGCACCCCTGGGGGACAGGGGGTGGGGGGCTACACCTTC
TRBJ2-1	TRBV19	-	-	CASSMAGGISVNEQFF	TGTGCCAGTAGTATGGCAGGGGGGATCTCCGTAAATGAGCAGTTCTTC
TRBJ2-3	TRBV10-3	-	TRBD2	CAISAGTSGLTDTQYF	TGTGCCATCAGTGCGGGGACTAGCGGCCTCACAGATACGCAGTATTTT
TRBJ2-3	TRBV7-9	-	TRBD2	CASSYLAGENTDTQYF	TGTGCCAGCAGCTATCTCGCGGGGGAAAACACAGATACGCAGTATTTT
TRBJ1-2	TRBV19	-	-	CASSPRGGYGYTF	TGTGCCAGTAGTCCTAGGGGGGGCTATGGCTACACCTTC
TRBJ2-3	TRBV5-6	-	-	CASSLFGTDTQYF	TGTGCCAGCAGCTTGTTTGGCACAGATACGCAGTATTTT
TRBJ2-7	TRBV18	-	-	CASSPMGAEQYF	TGTGCCAGCTCACCGATGGGGGCCGAGCAGTACTTC
TRBJ2-3	TRBV6-1	-	TRBD2	CASSEASLAGVFRDTQYF	TGTGCCAGCAGTGAAGCGTCACTAGCGGGAGTCTTCCGGGATACGCAGTATTTT